One and the same sample provided the 20 T cell receptor beta chains below, sequenced in a study of identical twins. TCRdb fed the 5' RACE reads into MiXCR, producing one record per CDR3 protein. The sample lists 450,000 to 500,000 distinct CDR3 sequences; 14% were seen once. The data also belong to a second study, concerning yellow fever vaccine responses in identical twins.

Material: CD4+ T cells sorted from blood. Source of these receptors: a woman aged 18 to 35 in good health.

This clonotype was recorded at least ten times. CDR3 amino acids: CASRPVNWNEQFF. CDR3 nucleotides: TGTGCCAGCAGGCCCGTCAACTGGAATGAGCAGTTCTTC. The V and J genes are TRBV12-3 or TRBV12-4 and TRBJ2-1; D is unresolved. The length of the CDR3 is 13 residues. Trimming took off 6 bases at V and 7 bases at J, with 13 bases between the two ends.

V usage is TRBV12-5 and J usage is TRBJ2-3, with 9 bases lining up with TRBD2. The CDR3 contains 18 residues. The junction had 7 bases not matched to a gene; V was cut back by 0 bases and J by 0 bases. Germline V lookup: CDR1 LGHNT, CDR2 FRNRAP. The CDR3 spells CASGLVLGSGSSTDTQYF. Here the CDR3 DNA reads TGTGCTAGTGGTTTGGTACTTGGTAGCGGGAGTAGCACAGATACGCAGTATTTT.

This clonotype was counted only a few times. The chain uses TRBV10-1 and TRBJ2-2; 8 bases are shared with TRBD2. Germline CDR1 reads WNHNN; CDR2 reads SYGVQD (reference sequence). Trimming took 4 bases from V and 3 from J; bases not matched to a gene: 4. The CDR3 covers 15 residues. The CDR3 sequence is CASSVSSGYTGELFF. For the CDR3, the DNA is TGCGCCAGCAGTGTTTCTAGCGGGTACACCGGGGAGCTGTTTTTT.

The V call is TRBV6-5, the J call TRBJ2-2, with TRBD1 matching over 12 bases. Germline CDR1 is MNHEY and CDR2 is SVGAGI. This CDR3 is 17 amino acids long. V shed 0 bases and J 6 bases; nucleotides not matched to a gene: 5. The CDR3 protein is CASSYSRGQGAAGELFF. DNA of the CDR3: TGTGCCAGCAGTTACTCGAGGGGACAGGGGGCGGCCGGGGAGCTGTTTTTT.

CDR3 amino acids: CASSLLLGENTEAFF. The CDR3 DNA reads TGTGCCAGCAGCTTACTTTTAGGCGAGAACACTGAAGCTTTCTTT. V is TRBV7-9 and J is TRBJ1-1; D call uncertain. Germline CDR1 and CDR2: SEHNR and FQNEAQ (reference sequence). This CDR3 region has 15 residues. Trimming shortened V by 2 bases and J by 1 base, and 11 bases separated the two germline ends.

This clonotype was seen a few times. The chain is built from TRBV27 and TRBJ2-5; possibly TRBD1 or TRBD2 for D (5 bases each). The CDR3 has 15 residues. Germline values: CDR1 MNHEY, CDR2 SMNVEV (reference sequence). Trimming shortened V by 4 bases and J by 6 bases, and 18 bases separated the two germline ends. The CDR3 loop is CASSSPGTDTKTQYF. Here the CDR3 DNA reads TGTGCCAGCAGTTCGCCCGGGACGGACACGAAGACCCAGTACTTC.

The rearrangement uses TRBV2 and TRBJ2-3; tentatively, D is TRBD2 (7 bases). With 0 bases removed from V and 7 bases from J, the gap between germline ends came to 17 bases. The CDR3 is made up of 16 amino acids. Germline assignment: CDR1 SNHLY and CDR2 FYNNEI. The CDR3 here is CASSEARGGGQYTQYF. The CDR3 DNA reads TGTGCCAGCAGTGAAGCTCGCGGCGGGGGCCAATATACGCAGTATTTT.

In its sample, this clonotype was seen a few times. This chain uses TRBV14 with TRBJ2-2; 8 bases agree with TRBD2. Germline assignment: CDR1 SGHDN and CDR2 FVKESK. The CDR3 extends over 17 amino acids. V lost 5 bases to trimming and J lost 0 bases; unmatched junction nucleotides: 8. The DNA of the CDR3 is TGTGCCAGCAGCTATTACCGCGGGGGGACGAACACCGGGGAGCTGTTTTTT. It yields the protein CASSYYRGGTNTGELFF.

This clonotype has only a few counts. The gene calls are TRBV5-1 and TRBJ2-5, with D possibly TRBD2 on 6 matching bases. Germline V gene data show CDR1 as SGHRS and CDR2 as YFSETQ. CDR3 length: 15 amino acids. The ends were cut back, 0 bases at V and 1 base at J, with 10 bases in the middle. The DNA for the CDR3 is TGCGCCAGCAGCTTGGTGATGGGGGGCCAAGAGACCCAGTACTTC. Protein: CASSLVMGGQETQYF.

The sample holds a few counts of this clonotype. CDR3 bases: TGTGCCAGCTCACGAGAGGGTGAAGCTTTCTTT. Protein product: CASSREGEAFF. J is TRBJ1-1 and V is TRBV18; D call uncertain. Germline CDR1 KGHSH, CDR2 LQKENI. The length of the CDR3 is 11 residues. V was clipped by 4 bases and J by 7 bases, with 7 bases between them.

This clonotype was recorded at least ten times. This chain uses TRBV29-1 with TRBJ2-1; TRBD2 matches at 10 bases. CDR3 size: 15 residues. Germline CDR1 SQVTM, CDR2 ANQGSEA. V was pared by 7 bases and J by 2 bases, with 8 bases of the junction left unmatched. The CDR3 spells CSASAAGGAYNEQFF. CDR3 nucleotide sequence: TGCAGCGCATCAGCAGCGGGAGGGGCCTACAATGAGCAGTTCTTC.

V is TRBV30 and J is TRBJ2-4; D gene ambiguous. V gave up 4 bases and J gave up 9 bases, with 10 bases separating them. Looked up from germline, CDR1 is GTSNPN and CDR2 is SVGIG (reference sequence). The CDR3 sequence is 11 residues long. In nucleotides, the CDR3 is TGTGCCTGGACTTCTAACGGCATTCAGTACTTC. Translating it yields CAWTSNGIQYF.

V gene TRBV20-1 combines with J gene TRBJ2-1, with D unclear. Trimming left V 3 bases short and J 4 bases short, with 22 bases between. Germline CDR1 DFQATT, CDR2 SNEGSKA (reference sequence). The CDR3 is 17 amino acids. The CDR3 is CSARTADPQIGYNEQFF. The DNA of the CDR3 is TGCAGTGCTAGGACTGCCGACCCCCAAATTGGGTACAATGAGCAGTTCTTC.

The gene calls are TRBV5-1 and TRBJ2-2; 12 bases fit TRBD1. This CDR3 region has 17 residues. Unmatched junction bases numbered 8, after V lost 4 bases and J lost 4 bases. Looked up from germline, CDR1 is SGHRS and CDR2 is YFSETQ. CDR3 DNA: TGCGCCAGCAGCACCGGGACAGGGGGCTTCGGCACCGGGGAGCTGTTTTTT. Amino acid sequence: CASSTGTGGFGTGELFF.

This clonotype was detected once. J is TRBJ2-7 and V is TRBV20-1, with no clear D. V was cut by 6 bases and J by 3 bases, with 15 bases left in between. From germline, CDR1 is DFQATT and CDR2 SNEGSKA (reference sequence). The CDR3 covers 13 residues. The CDR3 reads CSAPLPNLYEQYF. The CDR3 DNA sequence: TGCAGTGCCCCCCTCCCTAACCTCTACGAGCAGTACTTC.

V usage is TRBV4-3 and J usage is TRBJ2-7; 7 bases are shared with TRBD1. V shed 0 bases, J shed 4 bases, and the junction held 6 bases outside the gene matches. In germline, CDR1 is LGHNA, CDR2 YSLEER. CDR3 length: 15 residues. This CDR3 is CASSQDDRADYEQYF. CDR3 bases: TGCGCCAGCAGCCAAGACGACAGGGCGGATTACGAGCAGTACTTC.

This clonotype was seen a handful of times. The chain carries TRBV6-2 or TRBV6-3 and TRBJ2-5; D is unclear. The CDR3 length is 15 residues. The V end was cut by 0 bases, the J end by 0 bases, with 8 bases between. The germline CDR1 and CDR2 sequences are MNHEY and SVGEGT. Here the CDR3 DNA reads TGTGCCAGCAGTTACTCGGTCTCAGACCAAGAGACCCAGTACTTC. It specifies CASSYSVSDQETQYF.

Ten or more counts support this clonotype. V is TRBV4-3 and J is TRBJ2-2; no clear D. The germline V gene has CDR1 LGHNA and CDR2 YSLEER. The CDR3 contains 14 residues. V was pared by 0 bases and J by 3 bases, with 5 bases between. CDR3 residues: CASSQEMYTGELFF. The CDR3 DNA reads as TGCGCCAGCAGCCAAGAGATGTACACCGGGGAGCTGTTTTTT.

This clonotype showed up just a few times. The V and J genes are TRBV5-1 and TRBJ1-1; TRBD1 is a possible D gene (6 bases). With 0 bases removed from V and 4 bases from J, the gap between germline ends came to 13 bases. The CDR3 runs 15 residues. CDR1 and CDR2 from the germline V gene are SGHRS and YFSETQ. The CDR3: CASSLEPGAGTEAFF. The DNA of the CDR3 is TGCGCCAGCAGCTTGGAACCGGGGGCTGGCACTGAAGCTTTCTTT.

This chain connects TRBV3-1 to TRBJ2-5; 7 bases align to TRBD2. Germline V gene sequence: CDR1 LGHDT, CDR2 YNNKEL (reference sequence). Trimming at V came to 0 bases and at J to 0 bases, leaving 4 bases not matched to a gene. The CDR3 sequence is 16 residues long. The CDR3, as DNA: TGTGCCAGCAGCCAAGAAGCCGCGGGGGACCAAGAGACCCAGTACTTC. This gives the protein CASSQEAAGDQETQYF.